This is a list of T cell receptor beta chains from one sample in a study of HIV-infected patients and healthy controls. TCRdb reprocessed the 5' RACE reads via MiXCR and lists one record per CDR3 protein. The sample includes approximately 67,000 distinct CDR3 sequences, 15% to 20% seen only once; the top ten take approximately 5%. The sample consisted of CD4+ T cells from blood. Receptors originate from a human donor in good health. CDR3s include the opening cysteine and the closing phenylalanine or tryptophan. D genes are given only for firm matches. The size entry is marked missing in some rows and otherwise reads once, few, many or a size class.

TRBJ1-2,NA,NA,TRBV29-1,CSVAGWQGHGYTF,TGCAGCGTTGCGGGGTGGCAGGGACATGGCTACACCTTC
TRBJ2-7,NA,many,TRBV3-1,CASSQRQLYREQYF,TGTGCCAGCAGCCAGAGACAGCTTTACCGCGAGCAGTACTTC
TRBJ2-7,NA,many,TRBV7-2,CASSSWDFRQYF,TGTGCCAGCAGCTCCTGGGACTTCAGGCAGTACTTC
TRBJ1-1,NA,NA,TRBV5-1,CASSGLGLTEAFF,TGCGCCAGCAGTGGACTGGGTCTGACTGAAGCTTTCTTT
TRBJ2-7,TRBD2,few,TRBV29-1,CSVDVKGGRGYYEQYF,TGCAGCGTCGACGTTAAAGGCGGGAGGGGTTACTACGAGCAGTACTTC
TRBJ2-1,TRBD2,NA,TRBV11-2,CASRGLAGSINEQFF,TGTGCCAGCAGGGGACTAGCGGGAAGTATCAATGAGCAGTTCTTC
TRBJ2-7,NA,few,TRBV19,CGTQEFEEQYF,TGTGGTACACAGGAGTTTGAAGAGCAGTACTTC
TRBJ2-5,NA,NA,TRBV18,CASSPYGTQGTQYF,TGTGCCAGCTCACCATACGGGACCCAAGGGACCCAGTACTTC
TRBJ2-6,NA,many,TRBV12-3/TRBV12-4,CASVSSSANVLTF,TGTGCCAGCGTATCGTCTTCGGCCAACGTCCTGACTTTC
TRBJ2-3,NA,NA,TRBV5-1,CASSPGSLTDTQYF,TGCGCCAGCAGCCCGGGCAGCCTCACAGATACGCAGTATTTT
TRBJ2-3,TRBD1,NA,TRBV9,CASSIHSGTGGTDTQYF,TGTGCCAGCAGCATCCATTCCGGGACAGGGGGAACAGATACGCAGTATTTT
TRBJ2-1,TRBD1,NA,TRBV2,CASRVTGAEQFF,TGTGCCAGCAGGGTTACAGGGGCTGAGCAGTTCTTC
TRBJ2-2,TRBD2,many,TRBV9,CASSAAGTPNTGELFF,TGTGCCAGCAGCGCAGCGGGGACTCCGAACACCGGGGAGCTGTTTTTT
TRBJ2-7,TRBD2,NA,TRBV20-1,CSAGESGSPYEQYF,TGCAGTGCTGGAGAGAGCGGGAGCCCTTACGAGCAGTACTTC
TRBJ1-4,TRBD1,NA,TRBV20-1,CSAREWGGDSPYGNEKLFF,TGCAGTGCTAGAGAGTGGGGAGGGGACAGTCCATACGGTAATGAAAAACTGTTTTTT
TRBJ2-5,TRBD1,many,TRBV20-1,CSASVYDRAETQYF,TGCAGTGCTTCGGTATATGACAGGGCAGAGACCCAGTACTTC
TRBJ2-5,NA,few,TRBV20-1,CSAIGQGRVETQYF,TGCAGTGCCATCGGGCAGGGTCGGGTAGAGACCCAGTACTTC
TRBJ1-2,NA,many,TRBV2,CASRIEQGYYGYTF,TGTGCCAGCAGGATCGAACAGGGATACTATGGCTACACCTTC
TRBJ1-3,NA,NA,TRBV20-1,CSARDWSGAVSSGNTIYF,TGCAGTGCTAGAGATTGGTCGGGTGCAGTAAGCTCTGGAAACACCATATATTTT
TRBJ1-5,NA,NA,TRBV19,CASSIRVGNQPQHF,TGTGCCAGTAGTATTCGGGTTGGGAATCAGCCCCAGCATTTT
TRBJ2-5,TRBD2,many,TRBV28,CASSSQERGGQETQYF,TGTGCCAGCAGTTCCCAAGAGCGGGGGGGGCAAGAGACCCAGTACTTC
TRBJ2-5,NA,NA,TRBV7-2,CASSLDRRYPKTQYF,TGTGCCAGCAGCTTAGACAGACGCTACCCGAAGACCCAGTACTTC
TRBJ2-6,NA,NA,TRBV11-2,CVSTRGGLPYSGANVLTF,TGTGTCAGCACCAGAGGAGGCCTACCGTACTCTGGGGCCAACGTCCTGACTTTC
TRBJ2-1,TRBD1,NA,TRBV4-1,CASSQPGTGGGEQFF,TGCGCCAGCAGCCAACCCGGGACAGGGGGAGGTGAGCAGTTCTTC
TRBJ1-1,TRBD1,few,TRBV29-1,CSVGDRRNTEAFF,TGCAGCGTGGGGGACAGGAGGAACACTGAAGCTTTCTTT
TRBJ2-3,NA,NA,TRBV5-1,CASSRPGPSEDTQYF,TGCGCCAGCAGTCGACCGGGACCATCCGAAGATACGCAGTATTTT
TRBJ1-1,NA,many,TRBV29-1,CSVDDTEAFF,TGCAGCGTTGATGACACTGAAGCTTTCTTT
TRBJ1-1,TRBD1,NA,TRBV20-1,CSSPGGQRVNTEAFF,TGCAGCAGTCCCGGGGGACAGAGGGTCAACACTGAAGCTTTCTTT
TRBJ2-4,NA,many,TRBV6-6,CASRIDLNIQYF,TGTGCCAGCAGAATCGACCTGAACATTCAGTACTTC
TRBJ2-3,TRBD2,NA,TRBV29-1,CSVEGLAGRTDTQYF,TGCAGCGTTGAAGGTCTAGCGGGGAGGACAGATACGCAGTATTTT
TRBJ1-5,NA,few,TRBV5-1,CASSFNPGDSNQPQHF,TGCGCCAGCAGCTTCAACCCAGGGGATAGCAATCAGCCCCAGCATTTT
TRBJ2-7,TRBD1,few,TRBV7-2,CASRYPGQGYEQYF,TGTGCCAGCAGATATCCGGGACAGGGATACGAGCAGTACTTC
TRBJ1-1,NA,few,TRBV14,CASSQEFRQAEAFF,TGTGCCAGCAGCCAAGAGTTTCGGCAGGCTGAAGCTTTCTTT
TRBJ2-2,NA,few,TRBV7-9,CASSLRWGDTGELFF,TGTGCCAGCAGCTTAAGATGGGGGGACACCGGGGAGCTGTTTTTT
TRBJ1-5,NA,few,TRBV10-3,CAISEGGSQHF,TGTGCCATCAGTGAGGGGGGGTCCCAGCATTTT
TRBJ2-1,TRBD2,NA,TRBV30,CAWRNSGGPYNEQFF,TGTGCCTGGAGAAATAGCGGGGGGCCGTACAATGAGCAGTTCTTC
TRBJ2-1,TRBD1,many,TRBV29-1,CSAAAGGNNEQFF,TGCAGCGCCGCTGCAGGGGGTAACAATGAGCAGTTCTTC